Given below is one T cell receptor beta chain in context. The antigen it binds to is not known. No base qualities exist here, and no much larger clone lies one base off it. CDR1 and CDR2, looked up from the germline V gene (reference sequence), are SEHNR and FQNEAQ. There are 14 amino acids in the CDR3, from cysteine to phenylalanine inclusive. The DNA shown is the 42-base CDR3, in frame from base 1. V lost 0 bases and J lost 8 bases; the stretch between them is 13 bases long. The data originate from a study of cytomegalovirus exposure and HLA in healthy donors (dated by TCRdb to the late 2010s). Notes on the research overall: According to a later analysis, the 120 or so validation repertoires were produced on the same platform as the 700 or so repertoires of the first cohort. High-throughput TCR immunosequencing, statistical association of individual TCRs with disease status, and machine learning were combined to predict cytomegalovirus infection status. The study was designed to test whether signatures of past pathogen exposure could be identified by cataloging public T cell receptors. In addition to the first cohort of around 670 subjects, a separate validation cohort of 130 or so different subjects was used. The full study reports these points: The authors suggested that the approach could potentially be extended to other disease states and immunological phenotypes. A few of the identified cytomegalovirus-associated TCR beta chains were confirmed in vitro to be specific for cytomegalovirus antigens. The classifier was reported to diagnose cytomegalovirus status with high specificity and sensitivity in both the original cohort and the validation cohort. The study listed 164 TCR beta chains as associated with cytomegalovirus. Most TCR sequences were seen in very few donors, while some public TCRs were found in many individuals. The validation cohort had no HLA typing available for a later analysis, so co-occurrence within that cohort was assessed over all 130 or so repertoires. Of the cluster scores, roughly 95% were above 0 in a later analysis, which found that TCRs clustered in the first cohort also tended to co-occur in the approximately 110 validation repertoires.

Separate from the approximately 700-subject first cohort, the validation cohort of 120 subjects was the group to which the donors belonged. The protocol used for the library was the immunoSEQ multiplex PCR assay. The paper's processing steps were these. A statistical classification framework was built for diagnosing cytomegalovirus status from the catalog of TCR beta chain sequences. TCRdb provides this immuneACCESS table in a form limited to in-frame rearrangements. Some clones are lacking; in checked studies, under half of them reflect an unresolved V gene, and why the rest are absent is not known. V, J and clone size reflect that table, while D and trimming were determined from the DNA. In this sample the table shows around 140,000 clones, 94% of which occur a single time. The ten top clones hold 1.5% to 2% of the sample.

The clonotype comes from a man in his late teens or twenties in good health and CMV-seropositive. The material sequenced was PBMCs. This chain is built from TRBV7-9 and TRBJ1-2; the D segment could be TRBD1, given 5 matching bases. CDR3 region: CASSLAPGASGYTF. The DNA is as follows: TGTGCCAGCAGCTTAGCCCCTGGGGCTTCGGGCTACACCTTC.